The 24 T cell receptor beta chains below come from one sample, sequenced in a study of OX40 agonist ivuxolimab in advanced cancers. TCRdb's copy holds only in-frame clones and misses some; the assay was immunoSEQ multiplex PCR. The sample records tens of thousands of clones, about 89% being singletons. The sequencing used CD4+ or CD8+ T cells sorted from blood, collected in a trial of the OX40 agonist ivuxolimab. Receptors were obtained from an adult with an advanced solid tumor such as melanoma, head and neck, liver or kidney cancer.

V usage is TRBV7-9 and J usage is TRBJ1-4, with D uncertain. Germline V gene sequence: CDR1 SEHNR, CDR2 FQNEAQ (reference sequence). CDR3 length: 13 residues. Trimming cost V 1 base and J 8 bases, with 8 bases left between them. Here the CDR3 reads CASSLVDEEKLFF. For the CDR3, the DNA is TGTGCCAGCAGCTTAGTTGACGAGGAAAAACTGTTTTTT.

This chain connects TRBV6-5 to TRBJ1-6; D ambiguous. The CDR3 is made up of 14 amino acids. The germline V and J ends were trimmed by 7 bases and 0 bases, with 7 bases remaining between them. Germline V gene sequence: CDR1 MNHEY, CDR2 SVGAGI. Here the CDR3 reads CASKASSYNSPLHF. In nucleotides, the CDR3 is TGTGCCAGCAAGGCCAGCTCCTATAATTCACCCCTCCACTTT.

This rearrangement joins TRBV27 to TRBJ2-7; the D call may be TRBD1 or TRBD2 (5 bases each). The CDR3 spans 12 residues. Deletions cut 4 bases from V and 7 bases from J, with 11 bases between. CDR1 MNHEY and CDR2 SMNVEV come from the germline V gene (reference sequence). CDR3 in amino acids: CASSWGSGEQYF. CDR3 sequence (DNA): TGTGCCAGCAGTTGGGGGAGTGGGGAGCAGTACTTC.

The V call is TRBV11-2, the J call TRBJ1-4; weak D call: TRBD1 (6 bases). Trimming stripped 1 base from V and 4 bases from J, with 13 bases between. Germline CDR1 and CDR2: SGHAT and FQNNGV. The CDR3 extends over 16 amino acids. For the CDR3, the DNA is TGTGCCAGCAGCTTAGGAAGGGGGAGGCTTAATGAAAAACTGTTTTTT. It translates to CASSLGRGRLNEKLFF.

The CDR3 is CASSIYGGHYEQYF. CDR3 DNA: TGTGCCAGTAGTATATACGGGGGACACTACGAGCAGTACTTC. The chain links TRBV19 to TRBJ2-7; D assignment may be TRBD1 or TRBD2 (6 bases each). V was trimmed by 2 bases and J by 3 bases, leaving 11 bases between them. Germline V gene sequence: CDR1 LNHDA, CDR2 SQIVND (reference sequence). The CDR3 consists of 14 residues.

The chain links TRBV25-1 to TRBJ2-7; D gene unclear. This CDR3 has 13 residues. V shed 0 bases and J shed 0 bases, with 3 bases lying between them. The V gene's germline CDR1 is MGHDK and CDR2 SYGVNS. The CDR3 DNA reads as TGTGCCAGCAGTGAATATATCTCCTACGAGCAGTACTTC. This sequence encodes CASSEYISYEQYF.

The chain combines TRBV11-2 with TRBJ2-1, with D tentatively TRBD2 (5 bases). The CDR3 contains 17 residues. Trimming pared 1 base from V and 0 bases from J, leaving 13 bases between. Germline V lookup: CDR1 SGHAT, CDR2 FQNNGV. This CDR3 is CASSLGRGNPSYNEQFF. The CDR3 coding sequence is TGTGCCAGCAGCTTAGGTAGAGGGAATCCCTCCTACAATGAGCAGTTCTTC.

In nucleotides, the CDR3 is TGTGCCAGCAGCACAGCCGAGCGGGAAGGGAATGAGCAGTTCTTC. This translates into CASSTAEREGNEQFF. The V gene is TRBV7-9, the J gene TRBJ2-1; 7 nucleotides agree with TRBD2. This CDR3 is 15 amino acids long. Trimming cost V 5 bases and J 7 bases; bases outside gene matches: 11. Germline CDR1 reads SEHNR; CDR2 reads FQNEAQ (reference sequence).

The chain recombines TRBV5-4 with TRBJ1-1, with D unresolved. The germline V gene has CDR1 SGHNT and CDR2 YYREEE (reference sequence). The CDR3 length is 13 residues. V was cut by 4 bases and J by 4 bases, with 11 bases left in between. The DNA of the CDR3 is TGTGCCAGCAGCAGCTGGGAGGTCACTGAAGCTTTCTTT. It yields the protein CASSSWEVTEAFF.

V and J are TRBV27 and TRBJ2-7, with D unresolved. Germline-derived CDR1 and CDR2 are MNHEY and SMNVEV (reference sequence). The CDR3 spans 13 residues. Trimming removed 3 bases at V and 3 bases at J, with 9 bases between. The CDR3 sequence is CASSLATHYEQYF. As DNA, the CDR3 is TGTGCCAGCAGTTTGGCTACACACTACGAGCAGTACTTC.

The chain uses TRBV11-2 and TRBJ2-5; 15 bases are shared with TRBD2. This CDR3 has 16 residues. V was pared by 5 bases and J by 4 bases, with 5 bases of the junction left unmatched. In germline, CDR1 is SGHAT, CDR2 FQNNGV. CDR3 amino acids: CASSRTSGRAGETQYF. The CDR3 DNA is TGTGCCAGCAGCCGGACTAGCGGGAGGGCCGGAGAGACCCAGTACTTC.

This rearrangement joins TRBV27 to TRBJ1-4; D remains unclear. This CDR3 is built from 13 residues. V was pared by 6 bases and J by 2 bases, with 7 bases between. The germline V gene has CDR1 MNHEY and CDR2 SMNVEV (reference sequence). CDR3 nucleotides: TGTGCCAGCAGCGCGGGGACTAATGAAAAACTGTTTTTT. Translated, it gives CASSAGTNEKLFF.

The J gene is TRBJ2-4, the V gene TRBV6-5, with D perhaps assigned TRBD1 or TRBD2 (5 bases each). The germline V and J ends were trimmed by 2 bases and 1 base, with 9 bases remaining between them. This CDR3 is built from 15 residues. Per the germline V gene, CDR1 is MNHEY and CDR2 is SVGAGI. The CDR3 DNA sequence: TGTGCCAGCAGTTACGGGGGAATGGCCAAAAACATTCAGTACTTC. It yields the protein CASSYGGMAKNIQYF.

The rearrangement uses TRBV28 and TRBJ2-7; 9 bases align to TRBD1. The CDR3 runs 15 residues. CDR1 MDHEN and CDR2 SYDVKM come from the germline V gene. The V segment lost 4 bases and the J segment 3 bases; nucleotides outside the gene matches: 7. The CDR3 reads CASSSTGGYFYEQYF. The CDR3 DNA reads as TGTGCCAGCAGTTCGACAGGGGGTTACTTCTACGAGCAGTACTTC.

This chain links TRBV2 with TRBJ1-1; D is unclear. Germline V lookup: CDR1 SNHLY, CDR2 FYNNEI. The CDR3 consists of 11 residues. With 6 bases removed from V and 1 base from J, the gap between germline ends came to 3 bases. The CDR3 nucleotides are TGTGCCAGCAGCAGGAACACTGAAGCTTTCTTT. This gives the protein CASSRNTEAFF.

CDR3 region: CASSSGLAGADEQYF. The CDR3 coding sequence is TGCGCCAGCAGCTCTGGACTAGCGGGAGCGGACGAGCAGTACTTC. The V gene is TRBV5-1, the J gene TRBJ2-7; TRBD2 matches at 13 bases. The CDR3 consists of 15 residues. Losses at the gene ends were 3 bases for V and 5 bases for J; bases not matched to a gene: 5. CDR1 SGHRS and CDR2 YFSETQ come from the germline V gene.

The V call is TRBV11-2, the J call TRBJ2-7; 7 bases agree with TRBD2. Germline V lookup: CDR1 SGHAT, CDR2 FQNNGV. This CDR3 is built from 13 residues. V trimming: 5 bases; J trimming: 4 bases; junction bases outside the gene matches: 5. The CDR3 DNA follows: TGTGCCAGCAGCCCGGGGACTATATACGAGCAGTACTTC. This codes for CASSPGTIYEQYF.

The chain is built from TRBV28 and TRBJ1-5, with D tentatively TRBD1 (6 bases). The CDR3 spans 14 residues. Germline-derived CDR1 and CDR2 are MDHEN and SYDVKM. The V and J ends lost 5 bases and 7 bases respectively, with 15 bases between them. Here the CDR3 DNA reads TGTGCCAGCAGTAGATACAGGGAAAACCAGCCCCAGCATTTT. Residues: CASSRYRENQPQHF.

V usage is TRBV7-9 and J usage is TRBJ1-2; D call uncertain. Germline assignment: CDR1 SEHNR and CDR2 FQNEAQ (reference sequence). The germline V and J ends were trimmed by 1 base and 4 bases, with 4 bases remaining between them. The CDR3 is 12 residues long. DNA of the CDR3: TGTGCCAGCAGCTTAGGAGCCTATGGCTACACCTTC. As protein: CASSLGAYGYTF.

V and J are TRBV7-9 and TRBJ1-1; no firm D call. CDR1 and CDR2 from the germline V gene are SEHNR and FQNEAQ (reference sequence). V was shortened by 3 bases and J by 7 bases, with 15 bases between the two germline ends. The CDR3 length is 14 residues. The DNA of the CDR3 is TGTGCCAGCAGCTTTATTGGGCCGGAAGATGAAGCTTTCTTT. Its protein product is CASSFIGPEDEAFF.

V is TRBV30 and J is TRBJ1-4; TRBD1 agrees at 8 bases. Germline CDR1 is GTSNPN and CDR2 is SVGIG (reference sequence). V shed 4 bases, J shed 4 bases, and the junction held 5 bases outside the gene matches. The CDR3 extends over 14 amino acids. CDR3 DNA sequence: TGTGCCTGGACAGGGGGCCTGAATAATGAAAAACTGTTTTTT. It codes for CAWTGGLNNEKLFF.

The rearrangement uses TRBV4-2 and TRBJ2-2; D ambiguous. V was clipped by 0 bases and J by 2 bases, with 10 bases between them. Germline V lookup: CDR1 LGHNA, CDR2 YNFKEQ. The CDR3 runs to 16 residues. The CDR3 region has the DNA TGTGCCAGCAGCCAAGATCGGGTTAGCAACACCGGGGAGCTGTTTTTT. As protein: CASSQDRVSNTGELFF.

The rearrangement joins TRBV29-1 to TRBJ2-7; the match to TRBD2 covers 7 bases. This CDR3 has 14 amino acids. Trimming removed 5 bases from V and 2 bases from J; junction bases left unmatched: 9. Germline V gene lookup returns CDR1 SQVTM and CDR2 ANQGSEA. The CDR3 DNA is TGCAGCGTTCTAGGTGGGCTAGCGGCCTACGAGCAGTACTTC. Its translation is CSVLGGLAAYEQYF.

The V and J genes are TRBV6-1 and TRBJ1-1, with D uncertain. The V gene's germline CDR1 is MNHNS and CDR2 SASEGT. The length of the CDR3 is 15 residues. V dropped 1 base and J dropped 3 bases, with 12 bases sitting between them. CDR3 bases: TGTGCCAGCAGTGAAGATCCCCTCTGGGACACTGAAGCTTTCTTT. Translated: CASSEDPLWDTEAFF.